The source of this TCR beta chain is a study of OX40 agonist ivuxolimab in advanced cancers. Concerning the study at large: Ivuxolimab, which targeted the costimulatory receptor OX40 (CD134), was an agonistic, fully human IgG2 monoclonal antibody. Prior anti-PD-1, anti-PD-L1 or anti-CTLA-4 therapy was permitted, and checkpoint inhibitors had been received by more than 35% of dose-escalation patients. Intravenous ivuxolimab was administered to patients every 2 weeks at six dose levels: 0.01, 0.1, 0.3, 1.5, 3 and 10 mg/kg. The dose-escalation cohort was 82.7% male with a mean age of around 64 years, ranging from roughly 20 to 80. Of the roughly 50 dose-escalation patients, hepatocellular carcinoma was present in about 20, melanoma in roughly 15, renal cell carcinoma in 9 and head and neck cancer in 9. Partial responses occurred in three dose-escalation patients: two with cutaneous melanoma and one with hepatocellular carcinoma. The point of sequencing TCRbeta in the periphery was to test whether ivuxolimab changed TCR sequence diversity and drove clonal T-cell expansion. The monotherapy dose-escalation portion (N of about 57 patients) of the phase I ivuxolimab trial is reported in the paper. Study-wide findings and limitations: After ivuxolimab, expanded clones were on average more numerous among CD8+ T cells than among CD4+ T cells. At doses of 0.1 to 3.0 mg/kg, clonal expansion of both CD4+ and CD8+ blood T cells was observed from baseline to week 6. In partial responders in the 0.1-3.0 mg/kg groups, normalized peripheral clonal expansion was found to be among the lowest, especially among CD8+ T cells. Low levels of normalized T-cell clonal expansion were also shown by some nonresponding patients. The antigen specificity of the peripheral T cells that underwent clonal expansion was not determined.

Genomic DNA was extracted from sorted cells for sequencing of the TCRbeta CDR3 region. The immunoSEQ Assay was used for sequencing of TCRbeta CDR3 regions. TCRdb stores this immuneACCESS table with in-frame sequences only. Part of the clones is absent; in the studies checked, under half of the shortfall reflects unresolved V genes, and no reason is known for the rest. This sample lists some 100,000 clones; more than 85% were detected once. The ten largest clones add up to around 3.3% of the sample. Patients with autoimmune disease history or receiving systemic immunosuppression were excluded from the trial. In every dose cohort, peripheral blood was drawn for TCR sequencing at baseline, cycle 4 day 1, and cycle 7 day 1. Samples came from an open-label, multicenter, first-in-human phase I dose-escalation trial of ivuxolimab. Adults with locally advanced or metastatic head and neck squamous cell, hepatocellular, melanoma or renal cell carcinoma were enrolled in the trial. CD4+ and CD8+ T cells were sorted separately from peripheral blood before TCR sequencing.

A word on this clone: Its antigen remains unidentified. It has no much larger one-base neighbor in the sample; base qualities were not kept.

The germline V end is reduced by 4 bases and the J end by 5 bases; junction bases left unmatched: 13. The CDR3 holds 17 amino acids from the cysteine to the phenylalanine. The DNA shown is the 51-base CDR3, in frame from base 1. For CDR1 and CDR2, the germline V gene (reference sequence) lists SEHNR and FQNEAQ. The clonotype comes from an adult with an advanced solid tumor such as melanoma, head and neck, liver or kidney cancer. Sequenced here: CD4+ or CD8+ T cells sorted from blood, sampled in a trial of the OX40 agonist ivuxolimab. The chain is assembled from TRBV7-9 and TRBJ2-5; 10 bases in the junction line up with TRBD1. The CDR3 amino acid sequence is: CASSSLTGQGDTETQYF. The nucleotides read TGTGCCAGCAGCTCCCTGACAGGACAGGGGGACACGGAGACCCAGTACTTC.